The T cell receptor beta chain under discussion was sequenced for a study of OX40 agonist ivuxolimab in advanced cancers. Looking at the study overall: The eligibility criteria allowed prior anti-PD-1, anti-PD-L1 or anti-CTLA-4 therapy, and 40% had some.

Remarks on this clone: Its matching antigen is unknown.

TCRdb's table, derived via immunoSEQ multiplex PCR, lists solely in-frame clones and lacks some. The repertoire holds 70,000 to 80,000 clones, with approximately 86% as singletons. V was clipped by 0 bases and J by 4 bases, with 16 bases between them. The CDR3 contains 16 residues. The germline V gene encodes CDR1 SGHAT and CDR2 FQDESV (reference sequence). Study-wide findings and caveats: Nonresponders, in some cases, also had low normalized T-cell clonal expansion. On average, a greater number of expanded clones characterised CD8+ T cells relative to CD4+.

The material was CD4+ or CD8+ T cells sorted from blood, obtained in a trial of the OX40 agonist ivuxolimab. This clonotype originated in an adult with an advanced solid tumor such as melanoma, head and neck, liver or kidney cancer. V is TRBV11-1 and J is TRBJ2-7; D may be TRBD2 (6 bases). This CDR3 reads CASSLAPIGSAYEQYF. The CDR3 DNA sequence: TGTGCCAGCAGCTTAGCCCCAATCGGGAGCGCGTACGAGCAGTACTTC.